Sequencing of this TCR beta chain was carried out in a study of T-cell memory formation after mild COVID-19. CDR3 length: 14 amino acids. In germline, CDR1 is DFQATT, CDR2 SNEGSKA (reference sequence). V dropped 3 bases and J dropped 0; count of bases not matched to a gene: 5. TCRdb re-derived calls from the 5' RACE reads in MiXCR, one entry per CDR3 protein. The sample lists about 430,000 distinct CDR3 sequences; 24% were seen once. This sequence joins TRBV20-1 and TRBJ2-7; TRBD2 aligns across 7 bases. This clonotype was obtained from an adult woman who had mild COVID-19 (a few samples of this study predate the infection). Cell type and time point are not known. The specimen sequenced was PBMCs or a T cell subset sorted from them (not recorded which). For the CDR3, the DNA is TGCAGTGCTAGGTGGGGAGGGAGCTCCTACGAGCAGTACTTC. This codes for CSARWGGSSYEQYF.